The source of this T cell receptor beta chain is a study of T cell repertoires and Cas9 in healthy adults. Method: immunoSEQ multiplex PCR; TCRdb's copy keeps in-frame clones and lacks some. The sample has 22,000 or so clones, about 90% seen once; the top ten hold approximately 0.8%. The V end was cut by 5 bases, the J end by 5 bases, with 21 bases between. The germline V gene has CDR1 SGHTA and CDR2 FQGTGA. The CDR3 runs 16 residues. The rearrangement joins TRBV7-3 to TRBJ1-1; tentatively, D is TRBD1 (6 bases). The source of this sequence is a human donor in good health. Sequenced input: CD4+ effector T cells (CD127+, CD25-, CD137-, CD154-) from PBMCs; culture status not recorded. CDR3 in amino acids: CASSGRDTPSRTEAFF. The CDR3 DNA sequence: TGTGCCAGCAGCGGCCGGGACACCCCATCCCGAACTGAAGCTTTCTTT.